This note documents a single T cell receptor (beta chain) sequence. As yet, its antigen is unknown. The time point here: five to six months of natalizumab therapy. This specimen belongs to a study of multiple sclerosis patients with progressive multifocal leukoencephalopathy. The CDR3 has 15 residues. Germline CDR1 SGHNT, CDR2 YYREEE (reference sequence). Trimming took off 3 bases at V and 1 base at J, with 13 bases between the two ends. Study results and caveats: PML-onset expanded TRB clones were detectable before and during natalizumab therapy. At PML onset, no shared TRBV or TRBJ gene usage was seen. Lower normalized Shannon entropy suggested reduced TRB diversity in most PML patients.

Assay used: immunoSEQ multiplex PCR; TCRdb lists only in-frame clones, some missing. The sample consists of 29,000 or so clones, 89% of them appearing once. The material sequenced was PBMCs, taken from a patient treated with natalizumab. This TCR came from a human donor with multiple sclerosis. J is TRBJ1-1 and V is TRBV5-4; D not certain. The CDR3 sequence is CASSSRLVGNTEAFF. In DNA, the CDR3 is TGTGCCAGCAGCTCAAGGCTGGTAGGGAACACTGAAGCTTTCTTT.